This note documents a single T cell receptor beta chain sequence. This specimen comes from a study of OX40 agonist ivuxolimab in advanced cancers. As for the study in general: Ivuxolimab is an agonistic anti-OX40 (CD134) antibody, and patients were treated with it. Previous treatment with anti-PD-1, anti-PD-L1 or anti-CTLA-4 therapy was allowed; 40% had received some.

Autoimmune disease history or systemic immunosuppression disqualified patients. TCRdb keeps only in-frame clones here, not all; method: immunoSEQ multiplex PCR. The sample lists 23,000 or so clones; 88% were seen once. The germline V gene has CDR1 MNHEY and CDR2 SVGAGI. V was pared by 2 bases and J by 1 base, with 7 bases between. This CDR3 has 14 amino acids. The chain employs TRBV6-5 and TRBJ2-3; D call uncertain. Specimen: CD4+ or CD8+ T cells sorted from blood, collected in a trial of the OX40 agonist ivuxolimab. This clonotype was obtained from an adult with an advanced solid tumor such as melanoma, head and neck, liver or kidney cancer. The CDR3 loop reads CASSYKGGTDTQYF. The CDR3, as DNA: TGTGCCAGCAGTTACAAGGGTGGCACAGATACGCAGTATTTT.